This entry lists 32 T cell receptor beta chains sequenced from one sample in a study of brain T cells in children with intractable seizures. Libraries were prepared by immunoSEQ multiplex PCR; TCRdb keeps only in-frame clonotypes and omits some of them. The sample holds 110,000 or so clones, 94% seen once. The source material was peripheral blood, sampled at surgery. The receptors originated from a boy under three years old with hemimegalencephaly and intractable seizures.

The chain employs TRBV5-1 and TRBJ2-1; D is possibly TRBD1 or TRBD2 (6 bases each). The CDR3 consists of 17 residues. CDR1 is SGHRS, CDR2 YFSETQ, per germline. Trimming shortened V by 4 bases and J by 0 bases, and 17 bases separated the two germline ends. The CDR3 here is CASSGIWGAYSYNEQFF. In nucleotides, the CDR3 is TGCGCCAGCAGCGGGATCTGGGGGGCCTACTCCTACAATGAGCAGTTCTTC.

The chain uses TRBV4-2 and TRBJ2-1, with 10 nucleotides matching TRBD2. CDR3 length equals 17 residues. Germline CDR1 is LGHNA and CDR2 is YNFKEQ. Trimming removed 0 bases from V and 6 bases from J; junction bases left unmatched: 8. The CDR3 spells CASSQDLAGAPANEQFF. CDR3 DNA sequence: TGTGCCAGCAGCCAAGATCTAGCGGGAGCCCCCGCCAATGAGCAGTTCTTC.

V gene TRBV27 combines with J gene TRBJ2-7, with 12 nucleotides matching TRBD2. Per the germline V gene, CDR1 is MNHEY and CDR2 is SMNVEV (reference sequence). This CDR3 comprises 16 residues. V lost 5 bases to trimming and J lost 3 bases; unmatched junction nucleotides: 8. CDR3 sequence reads: CASSPLLAGGYYEQYF. CDR3 nucleotide sequence: TGTGCCAGCAGTCCCCTTCTAGCGGGAGGGTACTACGAGCAGTACTTC.

The chain carries TRBV6-1 and TRBJ2-3; 7 nucleotides match TRBD2. This CDR3 contains 17 residues. After removal of 0 bases from V and 10 bases from J, the junction contained 16 bases not matched to a gene. The germline V gene encodes CDR1 MNHNS and CDR2 SASEGT. CDR3 nucleotides: TGTGCCAGCAGTGAAGCGCTGAAAAGCGGACGGGGGGTGCCGCAGTATTTT. As protein: CASSEALKSGRGVPQYF.

This clone was seen more than once but under ten times. This rearrangement joins TRBV6-5 to TRBJ1-1; D call uncertain. V was shortened by 7 bases and J by 11 bases, with 17 bases between the two germline ends. Germline V CDR1 and CDR2: MNHEY, SVGAGI. This CDR3 spans 12 amino acids. The CDR3 DNA is TGTGCCAGCACGCCGCGGGCGGGAGCGGCTTTCTTT. Translating gives CASTPRAGAAFF.

The chain links TRBV5-4 to TRBJ2-7, with a weak D call TRBD1 (5 bases). From germline, CDR1 is SGHNT and CDR2 YYREEE (reference sequence). The V end lost 3 bases, the J end lost 0 bases, and 10 bases lay between the germline ends. The CDR3 consists of 14 residues. Here the CDR3 reads CASSSRQSSYEQYF. The CDR3, as DNA: TGTGCCAGCAGCTCCCGACAGAGCTCCTACGAGCAGTACTTC.

The rearrangement links TRBV10-3 to TRBJ2-7; the D call may be TRBD1 or TRBD2 (6 bases each). Germline V lookup: CDR1 ENHRY, CDR2 SYGVKD. The germline V and J ends were trimmed by 2 bases and 3 bases, with 14 bases remaining between them. This CDR3 contains 15 residues. The CDR3 nucleotides read TGTGCCATCAGTGAGCAGGGCAGGGGAGGCTACGAGCAGTACTTC. Its translation: CAISEQGRGGYEQYF.

There are a few counts of this clone. The V call is TRBV11-3, the J call TRBJ2-6; possibly TRBD1 for D (5 bases). In germline, CDR1 is SGHNT, CDR2 YENEEA. Trimming took off 3 bases at V and 1 base at J, with 10 bases between the two ends. This CDR3 is 16 amino acids long. DNA of the CDR3: TGTGCCAGCAGCTTTACAGGATTTTCTGGGGCCAACGTCCTGACTTTC. Translation: CASSFTGFSGANVLTF. Full variable domain (missing parts from reference TRBV11-3 and TRBJ2-6): EAGVVQSPRYKIIEKKQPVAFWCNPISGHNTLYWYLQNLGQGPELLIRYENEEAVDDSQLPKDRFSAERLKGVDSTLKIQPAELGDSAVYLCASSFTGFSGANVLTFGAGSRLTVL.

The J gene is TRBJ1-2, the V gene TRBV11-2; 9 nucleotides match TRBD1. Germline lookup yields CDR1 SGHAT and CDR2 FQNNGV. The V gene end was trimmed by 5 bases and the J gene end by 2 bases; junction bases not matched to a gene: 9. The CDR3 has 16 amino acids. CDR3 nucleotides: TGTGCCAGCAGCGGCTCGGGACAGGGTCCCAACTATGGCTACACCTTC. Protein product: CASSGSGQGPNYGYTF.

Here the CDR3 DNA reads TGTGCCAGTAGTATATCAGGGCTAGTCTCTGGGGCCAACGTCCTGACTTTC. Translation gives CASSISGLVSGANVLTF. The chain links TRBV19 to TRBJ2-6, with D possibly TRBD1 on 5 matching bases. The CDR3 spans 17 residues. Between the trimmed V and J ends, which lost 2 bases and 0 bases, there was a span of 11 bases. CDR1 and CDR2 (germline): LNHDA, SQIVND (reference sequence).

The genes are TRBV23-1 and TRBJ1-1, with TRBD1 matching over 12 bases. TRBV23-1 is flagged as an ORF with uncertain function. The length of the CDR3 is 12 residues. V shed 4 bases and J 10 bases; nucleotides not matched to a gene: 1. CDR3 protein: CASSRDRGRAFF. In DNA form, the CDR3 reads TGCGCCAGCAGTCGGGACAGGGGGCGAGCTTTCTTT.

V gene TRBV28 combines with J gene TRBJ1-2, with 7 bases fitting TRBD1. CDR1 and CDR2 from the germline V gene are MDHEN and SYDVKM. The CDR3 spans 14 residues. The V segment lost 6 bases and the J segment 5 bases; nucleotides outside the gene matches: 9. The CDR3 spells CASSPGGMRYGYTF. The DNA of the CDR3 is TGTGCCAGCAGCCCAGGGGGAATGAGGTATGGCTACACCTTC.

The rearrangement joins TRBV4-2 to TRBJ2-6; D remains unclear. The V end lost 1 base, the J end lost 1 base, and 5 bases lay between the germline ends. Germline V gene lookup returns CDR1 LGHNA and CDR2 YNFKEQ. The CDR3 is 15 residues long. Written as DNA, the CDR3 is TGTGCCAGCAGCCAAGCACCATCTGGGGCCAACGTCCTGACTTTC. Its translation is CASSQAPSGANVLTF.

The rearrangement uses TRBV28 and TRBJ1-2; 8 positions agree with TRBD1. In germline, CDR1 is MDHEN, CDR2 SYDVKM. This CDR3 region has 15 residues. V gave up 6 bases and J gave up 13 bases; unmatched junction bases: 19. CDR3 coding DNA: TGTGCCAGCAGCCCCACCCGGACAGGGAGCTCCGGGTCCACCTTC. Its protein is CASSPTRTGSSGSTF.

The V gene is TRBV10-3, the J gene TRBJ2-1; no clear D. Deletions cut 4 bases from V and 8 bases from J, with 21 bases between. The CDR3 has 16 residues. Germline loops: CDR1 ENHRY, CDR2 SYGVKD. CDR3 loop: CAISVSGTFPADEQFF. The CDR3 DNA sequence: TGTGCCATCAGTGTCTCAGGAACTTTCCCCGCGGATGAGCAGTTCTTC.

The V gene is TRBV11-3, the J gene TRBJ2-4; the D gene is possibly TRBD2 (6 bases). Trimming cost V 3 bases and J 8 bases, with 17 bases left between them. Germline V gene lookup returns CDR1 SGHNT and CDR2 YENEEA. The CDR3 length is 15 residues. This CDR3 is CASSLGGDSKHIQYF. DNA of the CDR3: TGTGCCAGCAGCTTGGGTGGGGACTCGAAACACATTCAGTACTTC.

The chain carries TRBV4-2 and TRBJ2-1; TRBD1 matches 10 bases. The length of the CDR3 is 15 residues. After removal of 6 bases from V and 6 bases from J, the junction contained 8 bases not matched to a gene. The germline V gene has CDR1 LGHNA and CDR2 YNFKEQ. CDR3 bases: TGTGCCAGCAGAGGAATAAGACAGGGGGCCAATGAGCAGTTCTTC. This codes for CASRGIRQGANEQFF.

The J gene is TRBJ2-1, the V gene TRBV28, with 9 bases matching TRBD2. The germline gives CDR1 MDHEN, CDR2 SYDVKM. V shed 3 bases and J 4 bases; nucleotides not matched to a gene: 4. The CDR3 consists of 15 residues. CDR3 sequence reads: CASSLGGRAYNEQFF. For the CDR3, the DNA is TGTGCCAGCAGTTTGGGCGGGAGGGCGTACAATGAGCAGTTCTTC.

The V and J genes are TRBV5-1 and TRBJ2-1; TRBD2 matches 7 bases. The V and J ends lost 4 bases and 14 bases, in that order; junction bases with no gene match: 15. In germline, CDR1 is SGHRS, CDR2 YFSETQ. The CDR3 contains 14 residues. CDR3 amino acids: CASSPETWAGEEFF. CDR3 nucleotide sequence: TGCGCCAGCAGCCCTGAAACGTGGGCGGGGGAGGAGTTCTTC. Drawing the rest from reference TRBV5-1 and TRBJ2-1, the complete variable domain is KAGVTQTPRYLIKTRGQQVTLSCSPISGHRSVSWYQQTPGQGLQFLFEYFSETQRNKGNFPGRFSGRQFSNSRSEMNVSTLELGDSALYLCASSPETWAGEEFFGPGTRLTVL.

This chain joins TRBV7-2 and TRBJ1-1; no definite D call. The V and J ends lost 6 bases and 6 bases respectively, with 14 bases between them. The CDR3 runs to 13 residues. The germline V gene encodes CDR1 SGHTA and CDR2 FQGNSA. DNA of the CDR3: TGTGCCAGCAGTTTCAGGCGTGGGGCTGAAGCTTTCTTT. Its translation: CASSFRRGAEAFF.

V gene TRBV9 combines with J gene TRBJ1-4; unclear D gene. Trimming left V 0 bases short and J 0 bases short, with 9 bases between. This CDR3 has 16 amino acids. Germline lookup yields CDR1 SGDLS and CDR2 YYNGEE. CDR3 sequence: CASSVALAATNEKLFF. In nucleotides, the CDR3 is TGTGCCAGCAGCGTAGCTTTGGCGGCAACTAATGAAAAACTGTTTTTT.

This rearrangement joins TRBV6-5 to TRBJ2-7; 7 bases are shared with TRBD1. V trimming: 8 bases; J trimming: 4 bases; junction bases outside the gene matches: 11. The germline CDR1 and CDR2 sequences are MNHEY and SVGAGI. CDR3 length equals 14 residues. CDR3 amino acids: CASEWTGSSYEQYF. The CDR3 DNA is TGTGCCAGCGAATGGACAGGCTCATCGTACGAGCAGTACTTC.

The V and J genes are TRBV4-3 and TRBJ1-5; D possibly corresponds to TRBD1 (5 bases). This CDR3 spans 15 amino acids. Germline CDR1 is LGHNA and CDR2 is YSLEER. V was cut by 7 bases and J by 0 bases, with 13 bases left in between. In DNA, the CDR3 is TGCGCCAGCAATCGGGACCGCTATAGCAATCAGCCCCAGCATTTT. Amino acids: CASNRDRYSNQPQHF.

The gene calls are TRBV19 and TRBJ2-3, with TRBD2 as a possible D gene (6 bases). The length of the CDR3 is 14 residues. From germline, CDR1 is LNHDA and CDR2 SQIVND (reference sequence). Between the trimmed V and J ends, which lost 6 bases and 0 bases, there was a span of 10 bases. DNA of the CDR3: TGTGCCAGTAGGGTAGCGGTTAGCACAGATACGCAGTATTTT. It translates to CASRVAVSTDTQYF.

This rearrangement joins TRBV10-3 to TRBJ2-7, with a weak D call TRBD1 (7 bases). V was clipped by 9 bases and J by 0 bases, with 12 bases between them. CDR1 ENHRY and CDR2 SYGVKD come from the germline V gene. The CDR3 spans 13 residues. The CDR3 sequence: CAMAGGISYEQYF. CDR3 coding DNA: TGTGCCATGGCAGGGGGGATCTCCTACGAGCAGTACTTC.

The chain joins TRBV28 to TRBJ1-2, with a weak D call TRBD1 (6 bases). Trimming shortened V by 6 bases and J by 2 bases, and 10 bases separated the two germline ends. CDR1 and CDR2 from the germline V gene are MDHEN and SYDVKM. This CDR3 has 13 residues. The CDR3 sequence is CASRPQGNYGYTF. The DNA of the CDR3 is TGTGCCAGCAGACCTCAGGGGAACTATGGCTACACCTTC.

The chain uses TRBV3-1 (or the pseudogene TRBV3-2) and TRBJ2-7; TRBD2 agrees at 11 bases. Germline CDR1 reads LGHDT; CDR2 reads YNNKEL (reference sequence). The CDR3 has 15 amino acids. V lost 4 bases and J lost 2; bases outside the gene matches: 4. As DNA, the CDR3 is TGTGCCAGCAGCCCTAGCGGGAGGCCGACCTACGAGCAGTACTTC. Its protein product is CASSPSGRPTYEQYF.

The chain joins TRBV6-6 to TRBJ2-1; TRBD2 matches at 14 bases. The CDR3 is made up of 20 amino acids. With 5 bases clipped from V and 8 bases from J, the junction kept 20 bases outside the gene matches. Per germline, CDR1 MNHNY and CDR2 SVGAGI (reference sequence). The CDR3 here is CASSRFARLAGGPMRDEQFF. The CDR3 DNA reads TGTGCCAGCAGTCGTTTCGCGCGACTAGCGGGAGGGCCAATGAGGGATGAGCAGTTCTTC.

V usage is TRBV7-6 and J usage is TRBJ2-3, with TRBD2 identical over 10 bases. Germline assignment: CDR1 SGHVS and CDR2 FNYEAQ. V dropped 5 bases and J dropped 0; count of bases not matched to a gene: 11. The CDR3 contains 18 residues. The DNA for the CDR3 is TGTGCCAGCAGCCTCGGGGCTAGCGGGAGATATAGCACAGATACGCAGTATTTT. This sequence encodes CASSLGASGRYSTDTQYF.

The gene calls are TRBV11-2 and TRBJ2-7, with D perhaps matching TRBD2 (6 bases). There are 16 residues in the CDR3. V gave up 0 bases and J gave up 4 bases, with 16 bases separating them. Germline V CDR1 and CDR2: SGHAT, FQNNGV. CDR3 nucleotides: TGTGCCAGCAGCTTAGAATCTGGAGGGGCCGGTTACGAGCAGTACTTC. Translation: CASSLESGGAGYEQYF.

This rearrangement joins TRBV30 to TRBJ1-5, with 7 positions matching TRBD1. V lost 2 bases and J lost 6; bases outside the gene matches: 7. The length of the CDR3 is 14 residues. Looked up from germline, CDR1 is GTSNPN and CDR2 is SVGIG (reference sequence). In nucleotides, the CDR3 is TGTGCCTGGAGTAGAGACAGGGTGAGTCAGCCCCAGCATTTT. This gives the protein CAWSRDRVSQPQHF.

The chain joins TRBV28 to TRBJ2-4, with 13 bases identical to TRBD2. Trimming cost V 3 bases and J 9 bases; bases outside gene matches: 11. Germline V gives CDR1 MDHEN, CDR2 SYDVKM. CDR3 length: 17 residues. The CDR3 protein is CASSFLLAGGSVPIQYF. As DNA, the CDR3 is TGTGCCAGCAGTTTCCTACTAGCGGGAGGGAGTGTTCCCATTCAGTACTTC.